These T cell receptor beta chains were read from a single sample in a study of T cell responses to AZD1222 COVID-19 vaccine. Libraries were prepared by immunoSEQ multiplex PCR; TCRdb keeps only in-frame clonotypes and omits some of them. Of around 160,000 clones in the sample, around 88% were seen once. The sample consisted of peripheral blood, taken on day 0 of AZD1222 vaccination. Receptors were obtained from an adult in good health. The conserved cysteine and the conserved F or W are not part of the CDR3 here.

>TRBV6-6|TRBJ2-4
ASSTPGNIQY
>TRBV2|TRBJ2-7
ASRANLAGSHEQY
>TRBV4-2|TRBJ1-1
ASSPRVHTEAF
>TRBV6-5|TRBJ1-1
ASSKERDTEAF
>TRBV2|TRBJ2-7
ASSEEGGPTYEQY
>TRBV2|TRBJ2-1
ASSEQAEQF
>TRBV28|TRBJ1-1
ASSLWGQGGNTEAF
>TRBV6-5|TRBJ1-1
ASSYQQNTEAF
>TRBV28|TRBJ1-2
ASSFRETGYT
>TRBV7-9|TRBJ1-4
ASSLDRGGGGIEKLF
>TRBV30|TRBJ1-6
AWSGWADSPLH
>TRBV3-1/TRBV3-2|TRBJ1-5
ASSPNAPQH
>TRBV2|TRBJ1-2
ASISTGQGGTY
>TRBV14|TRBJ2-7
ASSQHSGEQY
>TRBV7-8|TRBJ1-2
ASSNLQGQGRGKGYT
>TRBV3-1/TRBV3-2|TRBJ1-5
ASSQERGGVSNQPQH
>TRBV7-2|TRBJ2-1
ASSFSGTYEQF
>TRBV7-9|TRBJ2-5
ASSMLGDRGGETQY
>TRBV28|TRBJ1-1
ASSLGGVVTEAF
>TRBV10-3|TRBJ1-1
AIRERTGWDTEAF
>TRBV13|TRBJ1-3
ASSDGLLSGNTIY
>TRBV6-5|TRBJ2-3
ASSYSGASTDTQY
>TRBV18|TRBJ1-1
ASSPPIHVNTEAF
>TRBV18|TRBJ2-7
ASSPGTEGNEQY
>TRBV7-3|TRBJ2-2
ASSLTKAGELF
>TRBV19|TRBJ2-4
ASSIDPGVGKNIQY
>TRBV7-2|TRBJ1-2
ASSDRRTGDGYT
>TRBV9|TRBJ2-1
ASSAGGGQSYNEQF
>TRBV28|TRBJ1-1
ASSPQDRGLTEAF
>TRBV9|TRBJ1-2
ASSVGRPNYGYT
>TRBV11-2|TRBJ1-1
ASSRDRVGETEAF
>TRBV18|TRBJ1-1
ASSPRGMQGSMNTEAF
>TRBV19|TRBJ1-3
ASSRAGNGNTIY
>TRBV30|TRBJ2-5
AWSVVKETQY
>TRBV5-4|TRBJ2-7
ASSKPGTRGEQY
>TRBV11-2|TRBJ1-4
ASSPRTGPNEKLF
>TRBV5-1|TRBJ2-3
ASSPRDGTDTQY
>TRBV21-1|TRBJ2-3
ASSKSGTSGQSTDTQY
>TRBV6-5|TRBJ1-3
ASSIAGVGGNTIY
>TRBV11-3|TRBJ2-1
ASSLGGSYNEQF
>TRBV18|TRBJ1-2
ASSPVRDYGYT
>TRBV12-3/TRBV12-4|TRBJ2-1
ASSQSHEQF
>TRBV7-2|TRBJ1-2
ASSNTGTLYGYT
>TRBV7-3|TRBJ2-2
ASSRNRSPGGELF
>TRBV4-3|TRBJ2-1
ASSQEDYNEQF